The 3 T cell receptor beta chains reported below all come from one sample, sequenced in a study of neurological immune-mediated disorders (dated by TCRdb to the late 2010s). The library was generated by 5' RACE. Sequencing relied on an Illumina HiSeq 2500. TCRdb passed the public sequencing reads through fastp at Q25 and MiXCR, retaining productive beta sequences. Every CDR3 protein is listed once, alongside the most common genes and DNA of its rows. The sample table lists about 37,000 distinct CDR3 sequences, 11% of them with a count of one. Around 3.9% of the sample is held by the ten biggest clonotypes. The sequencing input was CD4+ T cells from blood. Receptors were obtained from a woman in her twenties or thirties with HTLV-1-associated myelopathy (HAM/TSP).

This clonotype was picked up many times. The chain is built from TRBV20-1 and TRBJ1-2, with D perhaps TRBD1 (6 bases). The length of the CDR3 is 12 residues. Deletions cut 3 bases from V and 8 bases from J, with 13 bases between. Germline V lookup: CDR1 DFQATT, CDR2 SNEGSKA (reference sequence). CDR3 DNA: TGCAGTGCTAGGGAGGGGGTTTGGGGCTACACCTTC. It yields the protein CSAREGVWGYTF.

This clonotype occurred many times. The chain couples TRBV5-6 to TRBJ2-3; 8 bases agree with TRBD2. The V gene end was trimmed by 4 bases and the J gene end by 0 bases; junction bases not matched to a gene: 4. This CDR3 region has 15 residues. Germline V CDR1 and CDR2: SGHDT, YYEEEE. CDR3 sequence reads: CASSAGGISTDTQYF. CDR3 in DNA: TGTGCCAGCAGCGCGGGGGGAATTAGCACAGATACGCAGTATTTT.

This clonotype was seen at least ten times. The rearrangement links TRBV28 to TRBJ2-7; TRBD2 matches 8 bases. CDR3 length: 19 amino acids. Germline lookup yields CDR1 MDHEN and CDR2 SYDVKM. Trimming at V came to 3 bases and at J to 0 bases, leaving 16 bases not matched to a gene. The CDR3 protein is CASSLDLLTSGEISYEQYF. The CDR3 DNA follows: TGTGCCAGCAGTTTGGACCTCCTCACTAGCGGTGAGATCTCCTACGAGCAGTACTTC.